Given below is one T cell receptor (beta chain) in context. Its antigen is unknown. These data come from a study of human T cells and chemical hapten exposure. Study-wide background: How much TCR each sample yielded varied, mostly because pooled library volumes differed slightly. Study-wide points: The number of TCRs over 1 in 1000 frequency stayed unchanged after DPC.

It was unfractionated whole blood from which total RNA was extracted. Individual cDNA molecules had unique molecular identifiers attached to them by the library. TCRdb called the 5' RACE reads again in MiXCR, with one record for every CDR3 protein. Counted here are about 140,000 distinct CDR3 sequences, over 3.5% occurring once; the ten biggest clones make up about 1.3%. V was clipped by 4 bases and J by 1 base; unmatched bases: 6. The CDR3 is 15 amino acids. In germline, CDR1 is MDHEN, CDR2 SYDVKM. The V call is TRBV28, the J call TRBJ1-1; TRBD1 aligns across 7 bases. This clonotype originated in a female donor in good health. CDR3 loop: CASSWTGRPNTEAFF. In nucleotides, the CDR3 is TGTGCCAGCAGTTGGACAGGAAGGCCGAACACTGAAGCTTTCTTT.